A single sample is the source of the 19 T cell receptor beta chains below, sequenced in a study of blood T cells in healthy people across ages. Primed by a sample-barcoded 5' primer and a J-beta primer mix, a second PCR proceeded for 7 to 11 cycles. TCRdb reprocessed the 5' RACE reads with MiXCR, giving one entry per CDR3 protein. Of 800,000 to 1,000,000 distinct CDR3 sequences listed, roughly 48% are singletons. The sequenced sample was blood. All receptors derive from a man aged 30-40 years in good health.

This clonotype was observed a handful of times. The chain employs TRBV4-3 and TRBJ2-5; perhaps D is TRBD1 or TRBD2 (5 bases each). Germline CDR1 is LGHNA and CDR2 is YSLEER. V dropped 0 bases and J dropped 7 bases, with 15 bases sitting between them. CDR3 length: 15 amino acids. The CDR3 DNA reads TGCGCCAGCAGCCAAGATGAGGGGATAGACGGGACCCAGTACTTC. This gives the protein CASSQDEGIDGTQYF.

With respect to this clonotype: A read error may explain this, as a much larger clone is one base away. The chain combines TRBV29-1 with TRBJ2-7, with 7 positions matching TRBD1. This CDR3 comprises 13 residues. The germline V gene encodes CDR1 SQVTM and CDR2 ANQGSEA. The CDR3 DNA follows: TGCAGCGTCAATACAGGGGATAGCTACGAGCAGTGCTTC. Protein product: CSVNTGDSYEQCF.

V is TRBV7-3 and J is TRBJ2-4; weak D call: TRBD1 (6 bases). The DNA matches TRBJ2-7 better at its end, which makes the J call doubtful. Looked up from germline, CDR1 is SGHTA and CDR2 is FQGTGA. The CDR3 has 15 amino acids. Written as DNA, the CDR3 is TGTGCCAGCAGCTCCTTCCCAGGGGATGACTACGAGCAGTACTTC. This codes for CASSSFPGDDYEQYF.

V is TRBV6-5 and J is TRBJ1-2; 8 positions agree with TRBD1. The CDR3 spans 14 residues. CDR1 is MNHEY, CDR2 SVGAGI, per germline. V gave up 5 bases and J gave up 13 bases; unmatched junction bases: 15. CDR3 bases: TGTGCCAGCAGTACCGGACAGGGTTTCGGCCGGCTCACCTTC. Protein sequence: CASSTGQGFGRLTF.

This chain joins TRBV27 and TRBJ1-6; D gene ambiguous. Germline V lookup: CDR1 MNHEY, CDR2 SMNVEV (reference sequence). The V end was cut by 4 bases, the J end by 7 bases, with 11 bases between. The CDR3 runs to 14 residues. This CDR3 is CASSWEGRNSPLHF. DNA of the CDR3: TGTGCCAGCAGTTGGGAGGGTAGGAATTCACCCCTCCACTTT.

This clonotype was counted a few times. The chain carries TRBV5-1 and TRBJ2-3; maybe TRBD1 (6 bases). Deletions cut 4 bases from V and 5 bases from J, with 11 bases between. Per germline, CDR1 SGHRS and CDR2 YFSETQ. This CDR3 spans 13 amino acids. The CDR3: CASSSTRGDTQYF. CDR3 nucleotide sequence: TGCGCCAGCAGCAGCACCAGGGGAGATACGCAGTATTTT.

The CDR3 DNA reads as TGTGCCAGCTCACCACAGGGGGCCAGTTCCTACGAGCAGTACTTC. This encodes CASSPQGASSYEQYF. This chain links TRBV18 with TRBJ2-7; TRBD1 aligns across 7 bases. The germline CDR1 and CDR2 sequences are KGHSH and LQKENI. V was clipped by 1 base and J by 1 base; unmatched bases: 4. This CDR3 contains 15 residues. Full variable domain (outside the CDR3, taken from reference TRBV18 and TRBJ2-7): NAGVMQNPRHLVRRRGQEARLRCSPMKGHSHVYWYRQLPEEGLKFMVYLQKENIIDESGMPKERFSAEFPKEGPSILRIQQVVRGDSAAYFCASSPQGASSYEQYFGPGTRLTVT.

The chain has TRBV5-1 and TRBJ1-2, with a possible D match to TRBD1 (6 bases). CDR3 size: 14 residues. Trimming stripped 4 bases from V and 7 bases from J, with 17 bases between. CDR1 SGHRS and CDR2 YFSETQ come from the germline V gene. The CDR3 here is CASSRGQIRGGYTF. The CDR3 DNA follows: TGCGCCAGCAGCCGTGGACAGATCCGCGGTGGCTACACCTTC.

The sample holds a few counts of this clonotype. This chain uses TRBV5-1 with TRBJ2-4; D unresolved. Germline CDR1 SGHRS, CDR2 YFSETQ. CDR3 size: 16 residues. The chain's CDR3 is CASPAEINLAKNIQYF. Here the CDR3 DNA reads TGCGCAAGCCCCGCCGAAATAAACCTAGCCAAAAACATTCAGTACTTC.

J is TRBJ2-7 and V is TRBV5-4, with D possibly being TRBD2 (7 bases). Germline CDR1 is SGHNT and CDR2 is YYREEE (reference sequence). There are 14 residues in the CDR3. Trimming cost V 4 bases and J 1 base, with 12 bases left between them. The CDR3 DNA sequence: TGTGCCAGCAGCACGGGGGGCTTTTCCTACGAGCAGTACTTC. Its translation: CASSTGGFSYEQYF.

This clonotype came up a few times. This rearrangement joins TRBV20-1 to TRBJ1-3; D remains ambiguous. The V gene lost 5 bases and the J gene lost 4 bases, with 9 bases spanning the gap. This CDR3 contains 12 residues. The germline V gene has CDR1 DFQATT and CDR2 SNEGSKA (reference sequence). In nucleotides, the CDR3 is TGCAGTGCTTCAGACGGGGGAAACACCATATATTTT. As protein: CSASDGGNTIYF.

This clonotype was detected a few times. The rearrangement links TRBV10-3 to TRBJ2-3; 11 nucleotides match TRBD2. The germline CDR1 and CDR2 sequences are ENHRY and SYGVKD. The CDR3 runs to 14 residues. V was pared by 10 bases and J by 2 bases, with 5 bases of the junction left unmatched. CDR3 DNA sequence: TGTGCCACGACGGGACTAGCGGACACAGATACGCAGTATTTT. It translates to CATTGLADTDTQYF.

The chain couples TRBV6-5 to TRBJ2-1; 8 nucleotides match TRBD1. CDR1 is MNHEY, CDR2 SVGAGI, per germline. V dropped 4 bases and J dropped 4; count of bases not matched to a gene: 6. The CDR3 runs to 15 residues. The CDR3 spells CASSSQGALYNEQFF. The CDR3 DNA sequence: TGTGCCAGCAGTTCCCAGGGGGCGCTGTACAATGAGCAGTTCTTC.

About this clonotype itself: This clone may be a read error of a much larger clone one base away. The CDR3 end shows no conserved phenylalanine or tryptophan, and so a read error is likely. V usage is TRBV4-2 and J usage is TRBJ2-5; 7 bases agree with TRBD2. V was pared by 1 base and J by 2 bases, with 4 bases of the junction left unmatched. The CDR3 consists of 15 residues. CDR1 is LGHNA and CDR2 is YNFKEQ in the germline V gene. CDR3 amino acids: CASSQGVAGQETQYY. The CDR3 DNA follows: TGTGCCAGCAGCCAAGGGGTAGCGGGTCAAGAGACCCAGTACTAC.

The V call is TRBV29-1, the J call TRBJ1-2; TRBD1 aligns across 8 bases. V was clipped by 1 base and J by 3 bases; unmatched bases: 7. CDR1 and CDR2 from the germline V gene are SQVTM and ANQGSEA. The CDR3 runs to 15 residues. DNA for the CDR3: TGCAGCGTTGAAGCAAGACAGGGGAGGTACTATGGCTACACCTTC. It encodes CSVEARQGRYYGYTF.

The V and J genes are TRBV6-2 or TRBV6-3 and TRBJ2-2, with 9 bases that match TRBD1. J lost 0 bases, V lost 4 bases, and 6 bases had no gene match. Germline V gives CDR1 MNHEY, CDR2 SVGEGT. This CDR3 has 17 amino acids. CDR3 sequence (DNA): TGTGCCAGCAGTTCCGACAGGGGGAGGGCGAACACCGGGGAGCTGTTTTTT. It codes for CASSSDRGRANTGELFF.

The chain is built from TRBV7-9 and TRBJ1-4; tentatively, D is TRBD1 (6 bases). This CDR3 region has 14 residues. Trimming removed 5 bases at V and 5 bases at J, with 12 bases between. CDR1 and CDR2 (germline): SEHNR, FQNEAQ (reference sequence). The CDR3 spells CASSKDSSNEKLFF. The CDR3 DNA reads as TGTGCCAGCAGCAAGGACAGCAGCAATGAAAAACTGTTTTTT.

This clonotype was detected ten times or more. The CDR3 spells CASSQEPAGGPKETQYF. The CDR3 region has the DNA TGCGCCAGCAGCCAAGAACCAGCGGGGGGCCCCAAAGAGACCCAGTACTTC. J is TRBJ2-5 and V is TRBV4-1; 9 bases line up with TRBD2. V trimming: 0 bases; J trimming: 3 bases; junction bases outside the gene matches: 8. The V gene's germline CDR1 is MGHRA and CDR2 YSYEKL. The CDR3 runs 17 residues.

This rearrangement joins TRBV2 to TRBJ1-2, with TRBD1 identical over 10 bases. The CDR3 runs to 17 residues. The germline V gene has CDR1 SNHLY and CDR2 FYNNEI. The J segment lost 2 bases and the V segment lost 5 bases, leaving 11 bases of the junction unmatched. As DNA, the CDR3 is TGTGCCAGCAGTTCGTCCCGGGACAGGGGAGACAACTATGGCTACACCTTC. It specifies CASSSSRDRGDNYGYTF.